Below are 19 T cell receptor beta chains sequenced from a single sample in a study of blood T cell repertoires in COVID-19. The method was immunoSEQ multiplex PCR; TCRdb's version includes in-frame clones alone and lacks a portion of them. The sample lists over 250,000 clones, under 90% occurring once. Source material: PBMCs or T cells enriched from blood (not recorded which). Source of these receptors: a woman in her fifties or sixties who had recovered from COVID-19.

J is TRBJ2-3 and V is TRBV25-1; TRBD1 agrees at 11 bases. Germline CDR1 and CDR2: MGHDK and SYGVNS. Unmatched junction bases numbered 3, after V lost 4 bases and J lost 6 bases. The CDR3 is 14 residues long. The CDR3 here is CASSVGQGADTQYF. In DNA form, the CDR3 reads TGTGCCAGCAGTGTAGGACAGGGGGCGGATACGCAGTATTTT.

V is TRBV5-1 and J is TRBJ2-2; D is possibly TRBD1 (5 bases). V shed 1 base and J shed 5 bases, with 15 bases lying between them. There are 16 residues in the CDR3. The germline CDR1 and CDR2 sequences are SGHRS and YFSETQ. The CDR3 bases are TGCGCCAGCAGCTTGTGGGCCAGGGCGATTACCGGGGAGCTGTTTTTT. Its protein is CASSLWARAITGELFF.

Remarks on this clone: Other DNA sequences from this sample encode an identical CDR3 as well. The chain links TRBV30 to TRBJ1-2; D is possibly TRBD1 (5 bases). The ends were cut back, 2 bases at V and 7 bases at J, with 8 bases in the middle. Germline CDR1 GTSNPN, CDR2 SVGIG (reference sequence). The CDR3 totals 11 residues. The CDR3: CAWSPGGGYTF. The CDR3 DNA reads TGTGCCTGGAGTCCGGGGGGTGGCTACACCTTC.

The J gene is TRBJ2-1, the V gene TRBV5-1; 9 nucleotides agree with TRBD2. The CDR3 consists of 15 residues. Germline loops: CDR1 SGHRS, CDR2 YFSETQ. The ends lost 0 bases at V and 5 bases at J; junction bases unmatched: 3. The CDR3 region has the DNA TGCGCCAGCAGCTTGGTGGCTAGCGGGAACAATGAGCAGTTCTTC. Protein sequence: CASSLVASGNNEQFF.

V gene TRBV15 combines with J gene TRBJ2-3; 10 bases match TRBD1. Germline V gene sequence: CDR1 LNHNV, CDR2 YYDKDF (reference sequence). The CDR3 extends over 15 amino acids. V shed 9 bases, J shed 4 bases, and the junction held 10 bases outside the gene matches. The CDR3 spells CATGGQGLISDTQYF. The CDR3, as DNA: TGTGCCACGGGGGGACAGGGGCTTATCTCAGATACGCAGTATTTT. The whole variable domain, remainder taken from reference TRBV15 and TRBJ2-3, is DAMVIQNPRYQVTQFGKPVTLSCSQTLNHNVMYWYQQKSSQAPKLLFHYYDKDFNNEADTPDNFQSRRPNTSFCFLDIRSPGLGDTAMYLCATGGQGLISDTQYFGPGTRLTVL.

The chain uses TRBV27 and TRBJ2-7; 8 positions agree with TRBD2. From germline, CDR1 is MNHEY and CDR2 SMNVEV (reference sequence). This CDR3 has 15 residues. Trimming at V came to 5 bases and at J to 3 bases, leaving 9 bases not matched to a gene. This chain's CDR3 is CASSPLGGGRYEQYF. DNA for the CDR3: TGTGCCAGCAGTCCCCTCGGGGGGGGGCGCTACGAGCAGTACTTC.

This clone was counted only a few times. V usage is TRBV18 and J usage is TRBJ1-5; TRBD1 matches 12 bases. Germline V gives CDR1 KGHSH, CDR2 LQKENI. With V trimmed by 2 bases and J by 6 bases, 5 bases remained unmatched. The CDR3 is 16 amino acids. The CDR3 coding sequence is TGTGCCAGCTCACCAATGGGACAGGGGGCGCGTCAGCCCCAGCATTTT. Translation gives CASSPMGQGARQPQHF.

A word on this clone: Other nucleotide sequences in the sample specify the same CDR3. The V call is TRBV3-1 (or the pseudogene TRBV3-2), the J call TRBJ1-4, with D possibly TRBD1 on 5 matching bases. This CDR3 has 14 amino acids. Germline V gives CDR1 LGHDT, CDR2 YNNKEL (reference sequence). V dropped 2 bases and J dropped 3 bases, with 7 bases sitting between them. The CDR3: CASSQQGSNEKLFF. The CDR3 coding sequence is TGTGCCAGCAGCCAACAGGGATCTAATGAAAAACTGTTTTTT.

This clone was picked up one time. This chain connects TRBV6-5 to TRBJ1-1; no reliable D call. Trimming removed 4 bases from V and 4 bases from J, with 4 bases in between. The length of the CDR3 is 11 residues. Germline CDR1 and CDR2: MNHEY and SVGAGI. The CDR3 bases are TGTGCCAGCAGTTGGAGCACTGAAGCTTTCTTT. It yields the protein CASSWSTEAFF.

This chain joins TRBV6-6 and TRBJ1-6; D not certain. Trimming cost V 2 bases and J 7 bases, with 15 bases left between them. The CDR3 covers 16 residues. Germline V gene data show CDR1 as MNHNY and CDR2 as SVGAGI (reference sequence). The CDR3 DNA follows: TGTGCCAGCAGTTACGTAATATCTGGGCCGAATTCACCCCTCCACTTT. The encoded protein is CASSYVISGPNSPLHF.

V usage is TRBV28 and J usage is TRBJ2-7; TRBD2 is a possible D gene (6 bases). Germline V gene lookup returns CDR1 MDHEN and CDR2 SYDVKM. Trimming removed 5 bases from V and 7 bases from J, with 15 bases in between. The CDR3 totals 13 residues. The DNA of the CDR3 is TGTGCCAGCAGTGGAGGGACTCCCGCGGAGCAGTACTTC. This sequence encodes CASSGGTPAEQYF. The full variable domain, in which reference TRBV28 and TRBJ2-7 provide the parts outside the CDR3, is DVKVTQSSRYLVKRTGEKVFLECVQDMDHENMFWYRQDPGLGLRLIYFSYDVKMKEKGDIPEGYSVSREKKERFSLILESASTNQTSMYLCASSGGTPAEQYFGPGTRLTVT.

This clone was seen a handful of times. The chain combines TRBV18 with TRBJ1-1; D not resolved. The CDR3 covers 17 residues. V lost 3 bases, J lost 0 bases, and 17 bases lay in between. Germline V gives CDR1 KGHSH, CDR2 LQKENI. The CDR3 sequence is CASSPKKSGGMNTEAFF. The CDR3, as DNA: TGTGCCAGCTCACCGAAGAAGAGCGGAGGGATGAACACTGAAGCTTTCTTT.

The chain uses TRBV23-1 and TRBJ2-4; possible D gene TRBD2, 5 bases. TRBV23-1 is an open reading frame, and its role is uncertain. The CDR3 loop spans 18 amino acids. Trimming stripped 6 bases from V and 2 bases from J, with 23 bases between. CDR3 nucleotides: TGCGCCAGCAGGCTTCGGACGATGCTTTGGAGGTCCAAAAACATTCAGTACTTC. This encodes CASRLRTMLWRSKNIQYF.

CDR3 in DNA: TGTGCCAGCAGCTTCCGTCCCATAGGGGGGGCCGGGACCCAGTACTTC. Protein product: CASSFRPIGGAGTQYF. The chain joins TRBV7-2 to TRBJ2-5; possible D gene TRBD2, 7 bases. Germline-derived CDR1 and CDR2 are SGHTA and FQGNSA. Trimming shortened V by 3 bases and J by 7 bases, and 21 bases separated the two germline ends. The CDR3 sequence is 16 residues long.

The CDR3 nucleotides are TGTGCCAGCAGTGAAGCGAGGTACCTCGATGGCTACACCTTC. Translated: CASSEARYLDGYTF. The V and J genes are TRBV6-1 and TRBJ1-2; D is ambiguous. The CDR3 runs 14 residues. The V gene's germline CDR1 is MNHNS and CDR2 SASEGT. V gave up 0 bases and J gave up 6 bases, with 11 bases separating them.

The chain joins TRBV6-5 to TRBJ1-1, with a weak D call TRBD1 (6 bases). V was pared by 11 bases and J by 5 bases, with 18 bases between. From germline, CDR1 is MNHEY and CDR2 SVGAGI. The length of the CDR3 is 13 residues. The DNA of the CDR3 is TGTGCCGGGTCTGGACAGCCCCAAACTGAAGCTTTCTTT. Translated: CAGSGQPQTEAFF.

The V and J genes are TRBV25-1 and TRBJ1-6; 10 bases line up with TRBD1. The CDR3 sequence is 14 residues long. V lost 6 bases, J lost 9 bases, and 5 bases stayed unmatched. Germline assignment: CDR1 MGHDK and CDR2 SYGVNS. The CDR3 DNA follows: TGTGCCAGCAGCTTCGGGACAGGGGTTTCACCCCTCCACTTT. Its translation: CASSFGTGVSPLHF.

The genes are TRBV7-3 and TRBJ2-3, with TRBD2 identical over 13 bases. Germline V CDR1 and CDR2: SGHTA, FQGTGA. The CDR3 runs to 16 residues. Trimming cost V 5 bases and J 6 bases; bases outside gene matches: 8. The CDR3 DNA is TGTGCCAGCAGCCCAACTAGCGGGAGGGCCGGTGATACGCAGTATTTT. It translates to CASSPTSGRAGDTQYF.

The V gene is TRBV5-1, the J gene TRBJ2-3; a weak D match, TRBD2 (6 bases). Germline loops: CDR1 SGHRS, CDR2 YFSETQ. The CDR3 totals 14 residues. V dropped 7 bases and J dropped 1 base, with 13 bases sitting between them. CDR3 DNA: TGCGCCAGCGGTATGGGGGGAGGCACAGATACGCAGTATTTT. Encoded protein: CASGMGGGTDTQYF.